This TCR beta chain originates from a study of T cell responses to AZD1222 COVID-19 vaccine. The assay was immunoSEQ multiplex PCR, and TCRdb's table has in-frame clones only and misses some. The profile covers roughly 100,000 clones, with around 95% appearing a single time and roughly 2.2% taken by the ten largest. The source of this sequence is an adult in good health. Sequenced material: peripheral blood, taken on day 0 of AZD1222 vaccination.

The chain's CDR3 is CASSPDRVYGYTF. The CDR3 nucleotides read TGTGCCAGCAGCCCCGACAGGGTCTATGGCTACACCTTC. The rearrangement links TRBV6-6 to TRBJ1-2, with 7 bases lining up with TRBD1. The CDR3 extends over 13 amino acids. CDR1 and CDR2 from the germline V gene are MNHNY and SVGAGI (reference sequence). Trimming at V came to 6 bases and at J to 4 bases, leaving 5 bases not matched to a gene.